This entry lists 29 T cell receptor beta chains sequenced from one sample in a study of T cell clonotyping in hematopoietic cell transplantation. Time point reported: recipient sample about 28 days before transplant, after cytoreduction. The protocol was immunoSEQ multiplex PCR, while the TCRdb copy is restricted to in-frame clones and leaves out a portion. This table has 49,000 or so clones, 82% appearing once. Sequences were derived from peripheral blood mononuclear cells, sampled before stem cell transplant. The receptor source for this set is a man in his fifties or sixties with myelodysplastic syndrome. Some clones in this sample may be carry-over from other donors' samples.

The gene calls are TRBV30 and TRBJ1-2, with D unresolved. The CDR3 has 13 residues. Looked up from germline, CDR1 is GTSNPN and CDR2 is SVGIG (reference sequence). With 3 bases removed from V and 0 bases from J, the gap between germline ends came to 8 bases. The CDR3 DNA reads as TGTGCCTGGAGGCCCAGCCCTAACTATGGCTACACCTTC. Amino acids: CAWRPSPNYGYTF.

This rearrangement joins TRBV5-4 to TRBJ2-3; 8 nucleotides align to TRBD2. In germline, CDR1 is SGHNT, CDR2 YYREEE (reference sequence). Unmatched junction bases numbered 9, after V lost 4 bases and J lost 8 bases. CDR3 length: 14 residues. The CDR3 sequence is CASSTGLEASTQYF. CDR3 bases: TGTGCCAGCAGCACGGGACTAGAGGCGAGTACGCAGTATTTT.

The chain is built from TRBV28 and TRBJ2-2, with D uncertain. CDR1 is MDHEN and CDR2 is SYDVKM in the germline V gene. The CDR3 is 11 amino acids. V was clipped by 3 bases and J by 8 bases, with 4 bases between them. CDR3 coding DNA: TGTGCCAGCAGTTTGATAGGGGAGCTGTTTTTT. Its translation is CASSLIGELFF.

The rearrangement uses TRBV7-3 and TRBJ1-4, with unresolved D. The V end lost 2 bases, the J end lost 2 bases, and 9 bases lay between the germline ends. From germline, CDR1 is SGHTA and CDR2 FQGTGA. This CDR3 contains 15 residues. This CDR3 reads CASSLVPSTNEKLFF. Here the CDR3 DNA reads TGTGCCAGCAGCTTAGTACCCTCGACTAATGAAAAACTGTTTTTT.

This chain links TRBV13 with TRBJ2-7, with D perhaps TRBD1 (5 bases). In germline, CDR1 is PRHDT, CDR2 FYEKMQ (reference sequence). V lost 0 bases to trimming and J lost 4 bases, with 10 bases between them. The CDR3 runs to 14 residues. CDR3 in amino acids: CASSLGVRDYEQYF. Written as DNA, the CDR3 is TGTGCCAGCAGCTTAGGAGTCAGGGATTACGAGCAGTACTTC.

The sample holds a few counts of this clone. The V call is TRBV7-9, the J call TRBJ2-1, with 8 bases that match TRBD2. From germline, CDR1 is SEHNR and CDR2 FQNEAQ (reference sequence). The CDR3 runs to 16 residues. V dropped 5 bases and J dropped 0; count of bases not matched to a gene: 6. The DNA for the CDR3 is TGTGCCAGCAGCCGCAGCGGGGGATACTCCTACAATGAGCAGTTCTTC. It encodes CASSRSGGYSYNEQFF.

This clone has a single count. V usage is TRBV29-1 and J usage is TRBJ2-1; D might be TRBD1 or TRBD2, each matching 6 bases. There are 14 residues in the CDR3. Germline CDR1 is SQVTM and CDR2 is ANQGSEA. The V and J ends lost 3 bases and 6 bases respectively, with 15 bases between them. The CDR3 DNA sequence: TGCAGCGTTGAGGGGGGCAACAACTTCAATGAGCAGTTCTTC. It encodes CSVEGGNNFNEQFF.

This clone was seen a few times. The chain uses TRBV9 and TRBJ1-1, with no clear D. CDR3 size: 14 residues. V lost 4 bases and J lost 5, with 15 bases in between. Per the germline V gene, CDR1 is SGDLS and CDR2 is YYNGEE. The CDR3 DNA reads as TGTGCCAGCAGCCTACGGCAGGAGGAAACTGAAGCTTTCTTT. This gives the protein CASSLRQEETEAFF.

The rearrangement joins TRBV6-5 to TRBJ2-2; no clear D gene. The germline V gene encodes CDR1 MNHEY and CDR2 SVGAGI. V was shortened by 5 bases and J by 3 bases, with 13 bases between the two germline ends. This CDR3 has 15 residues. The CDR3 bases are TGTGCCAGCAGTCGTGGAGCCTTATACACCGGGGAGCTGTTTTTT. This codes for CASSRGALYTGELFF.

V gene TRBV9 combines with J gene TRBJ2-3, with 12 bases that match TRBD2. Germline trimming cut 8 bases from V and 0 bases from J; bases unmatched to any gene: 7. The CDR3 consists of 16 residues. Per germline, CDR1 SGDLS and CDR2 YYNGEE. CDR3 in DNA: TGTGCCAGTAGTAGGACTAGCGGGGTTAGCACAGATACGCAGTATTTT. Its translation: CASSRTSGVSTDTQYF.

The V and J genes are TRBV2 and TRBJ1-1; TRBD1 matches 7 bases. V gave up 8 bases and J gave up 2 bases; unmatched junction bases: 14. Germline V gene sequence: CDR1 SNHLY, CDR2 FYNNEI. The CDR3 sequence is 16 residues long. Here the CDR3 DNA reads TGTGCCAGCCGGGACAGATTCGATTACCTAAACACTGAAGCTTTCTTT. Its translation: CASRDRFDYLNTEAFF. The whole variable domain, remainder taken from reference TRBV2 and TRBJ1-1, is EPEVTQTPSHQVTQMGQEVILRCVPISNHLYFYWYRQILGQKVEFLVSFYNNEISEKSEIFDDQFSVERPDGSNFTLKIRSTKLEDSAMYFCASRDRFDYLNTEAFFGQGTRLTVV.

The V call is TRBV30, the J call TRBJ1-2; D is unclear. The V gene's germline CDR1 is GTSNPN and CDR2 SVGIG (reference sequence). This CDR3 contains 15 residues. V was shortened by 3 bases and J by 2 bases, with 16 bases between the two germline ends. The CDR3 here is CAWSLPGRQNYGYTF. DNA of the CDR3: TGTGCCTGGAGCCTGCCCGGACGTCAAAACTATGGCTACACCTTC.

The chain is built from TRBV28 and TRBJ1-2; 8 bases map to TRBD1. The CDR3 covers 14 residues. Trimming at V came to 4 bases and at J to 4 bases, leaving 5 bases not matched to a gene. Looked up from germline, CDR1 is MDHEN and CDR2 is SYDVKM. CDR3 bases: TGTGCCAGCAGTTCCGGACAGGGCAGCTATGGCTACACCTTC. This encodes CASSSGQGSYGYTF.

The chain links TRBV4-2 to TRBJ2-3; D unresolved. Between the trimmed V and J ends, which lost 4 bases and 1 base, there was a span of 9 bases. Per the germline V gene, CDR1 is LGHNA and CDR2 is YNFKEQ. This CDR3 is 14 amino acids long. The CDR3: CASSPWQGTDTQYF. CDR3 sequence (DNA): TGTGCCAGCAGCCCATGGCAGGGCACAGATACGCAGTATTTT.

This clone was observed a handful of times. The chain combines TRBV2 with TRBJ2-6; 8 bases line up with TRBD2. CDR1 and CDR2 from the germline V gene are SNHLY and FYNNEI. There are 15 residues in the CDR3. The V segment lost 10 bases and the J segment 1 base; nucleotides outside the gene matches: 6. The CDR3 nucleotides read TGTGCCACCCAACGGGGGGGTTCTGGGGCCAACGTCCTGACTTTC. Its protein is CATQRGGSGANVLTF.

V and J are TRBV2 and TRBJ2-1, with TRBD2 matching 12 bases. Germline trimming cut 5 bases from V and 2 bases from J; bases unmatched to any gene: 4. The germline V gene encodes CDR1 SNHLY and CDR2 FYNNEI. The CDR3 spans 16 residues. The CDR3 coding sequence is TGTGCCAGCAGTCGGCTAGCGGGGGGGACCTACAATGAGCAGTTCTTC. Protein sequence: CASSRLAGGTYNEQFF.

The chain joins TRBV25-1 to TRBJ1-2; D is undetermined. Trimming removed 6 bases from V and 2 bases from J, with 4 bases in between. Germline loops: CDR1 MGHDK, CDR2 SYGVNS. CDR3 length: 11 amino acids. CDR3 DNA sequence: TGTGCCAGCAGCGAGAACTATGGCTACACCTTC. Its translation is CASSENYGYTF.

Worth noting for this clone: Sequence at one end of the junction differs from germline and may be a read error. J is TRBJ1-3 and V is TRBV4-1; D might be TRBD1 (6 bases). The CDR3 totals 16 residues. Germline lookup yields CDR1 MGHRA and CDR2 YSYEKL. CDR3 protein: CASSHGRTATGDTIYF. The CDR3 DNA reads TGCGCCAGCAGCCATGGTAGGACAGCTACTGGAGACACCATATATTTT.

This clone showed up just a few times. This rearrangement joins TRBV4-3 to TRBJ2-1, with D maybe TRBD2 (5 bases). The V end lost 1 base, the J end lost 5 bases, and 12 bases lay between the germline ends. This CDR3 is built from 15 residues. CDR1 is LGHNA, CDR2 YSLEER, per germline. For the CDR3, the DNA is TGCGCCAGCAGCCAAGTACGGGGTCGTAACAATGAGCAGTTCTTC. Translated: CASSQVRGRNNEQFF.

The chain carries TRBV29-1 and TRBJ2-5, with 8 bases lining up with TRBD2. The CDR3 covers 14 residues. Unmatched junction bases numbered 4, after V lost 4 bases and J lost 0 bases. Germline lookup yields CDR1 SQVTM and CDR2 ANQGSEA. The CDR3 DNA reads as TGCAGCGTTGCTATTAGCGGGGACCAAGAGACCCAGTACTTC. Translated, it gives CSVAISGDQETQYF.

CDR3 region: CASNQATDTQYF. The CDR3 nucleotides are TGCGCCAGCAACCAGGCTACAGATACGCAGTATTTT. The J gene is TRBJ2-3, the V gene TRBV5-1; D is unresolved. This CDR3 region has 12 residues. In germline, CDR1 is SGHRS, CDR2 YFSETQ. The V and J ends lost 6 bases and 3 bases respectively, with 8 bases between them.

The chain employs TRBV5-1 and TRBJ2-7; no definite D call. The germline V gene has CDR1 SGHRS and CDR2 YFSETQ. The V end lost 0 bases, the J end lost 0 bases, and 4 bases lay between the germline ends. The CDR3 sequence is 13 residues long. CDR3 in amino acids: CASSLGSSYEQYF. Written as DNA, the CDR3 is TGCGCCAGCAGCTTGGGGTCCTCCTACGAGCAGTACTTC.

This clone showed up just once. The chain uses TRBV5-1 and TRBJ1-1, with D perhaps matching TRBD1 (5 bases). V gave up 1 base and J gave up 2 bases, with 12 bases separating them. CDR1 is SGHRS and CDR2 is YFSETQ in the germline V gene. CDR3 length equals 15 residues. CDR3 nucleotide sequence: TGCGCCAGCAGCTTGTCCGGGGCAGACAACACTGAAGCTTTCTTT. Its protein is CASSLSGADNTEAFF.

The genes are TRBV6-5 and TRBJ1-3; D uncertain. The CDR3 spans 13 residues. Trimming removed 7 bases from V and 2 bases from J, with 9 bases in between. From germline, CDR1 is MNHEY and CDR2 SVGAGI. DNA of the CDR3: TGTGCCAGCACCCGAGGAGCTGGAAACACCATATATTTT. It specifies CASTRGAGNTIYF.

The gene calls are TRBV7-9 and TRBJ2-2; 8 nucleotides align to TRBD1. In germline, CDR1 is SEHNR, CDR2 FQNEAQ (reference sequence). The CDR3 runs 14 residues. The V segment lost 11 bases and the J segment 0 bases; nucleotides outside the gene matches: 5. CDR3 DNA: TGTGCCGGACGACAGGGGTCGAACACCGGGGAGCTGTTTTTT. It translates to CAGRQGSNTGELFF.

This chain joins TRBV7-9 and TRBJ1-5; D remains unclear. The V end lost 1 base, the J end lost 7 bases, and 8 bases lay between the germline ends. Germline CDR1 SEHNR, CDR2 FQNEAQ (reference sequence). The CDR3 is made up of 13 amino acids. The DNA for the CDR3 is TGTGCCAGCAGCTTAGGGGTCAGGCAGCCCCAGCATTTT. It translates to CASSLGVRQPQHF.

Only a few counts were recorded for this clone. The rearrangement joins TRBV5-4 to TRBJ2-5; TRBD1 might be the D (6 bases). The CDR3 totals 15 residues. V lost 0 bases to trimming and J lost 0 bases, with 9 bases between them. The germline V gene has CDR1 SGHNT and CDR2 YYREEE (reference sequence). In DNA, the CDR3 is TGTGCCAGCAGCTTGGGAGGGGGAGACCAAGAGACCCAGTACTTC. Amino acid sequence: CASSLGGGDQETQYF.

This clone was counted a single time. The chain employs TRBV4-1 and TRBJ2-1; the D is unclear. The germline CDR1 and CDR2 sequences are MGHRA and YSYEKL. The CDR3 contains 16 residues. V was cut by 0 bases and J by 2 bases, with 11 bases left in between. DNA for the CDR3: TGCGCCAGCAGCCAAGATGCCTCGTGGGCCTACAATGAGCAGTTCTTC. Translating gives CASSQDASWAYNEQFF.

The chain uses TRBV10-3 and TRBJ1-6, with TRBD1 identical over 7 bases. CDR3 length equals 15 residues. Germline V lookup: CDR1 ENHRY, CDR2 SYGVKD. V was clipped by 6 bases and J by 6 bases; unmatched bases: 8. CDR3 residues: CAISGIQGTNSPLHF. CDR3 bases: TGTGCCATCAGCGGAATACAGGGGACTAATTCACCCCTCCACTTT.